The subject of this entry is one TCR beta chain. This entry is derived from a study of OX40 agonist ivuxolimab in advanced cancers. The cohort excluded patients with autoimmune disease history or systemic immunosuppression. Only in-frame clones appear in the TCRdb table, and some are missing; sequencing was by immunoSEQ multiplex PCR. The data contain 35,000 to 40,000 clones, more than 75% of them seen just once; the ten biggest clones take up over 20%. The V gene's germline CDR1 is MDHEN and CDR2 SYDVKM. The CDR3 is 14 amino acids. V was pared by 6 bases and J by 8 bases, with 17 bases between. Material: CD4+ or CD8+ T cells sorted from blood, obtained in a trial of the OX40 agonist ivuxolimab. The source of this sequence is an adult with an advanced solid tumor such as melanoma, head and neck, liver or kidney cancer. This rearrangement joins TRBV28 to TRBJ1-5; TRBD1 is a possible D gene (5 bases). CDR3 nucleotides: TGTGCCAGCAGGACCACCCGCTGGGGGGAGCCCCAGCATTTT. Translating gives CASRTTRWGEPQHF.